This T cell receptor beta chain is from a study of human T cells and chemical hapten exposure. TCRdb passed the RACE reads through MiXCR, listing each CDR3 protein once. The sample lists a few hundred thousand distinct CDR3 sequences, approximately 8.6% seen once, with 2% to 3% in the top ten. This clonotype was found many times. CDR1 DFQATT and CDR2 SNEGSKA come from the germline V gene (reference sequence). The junction had 2 bases not matched to a gene; V was cut back by 6 bases and J by 2 bases. This CDR3 spans 12 amino acids. The time point was: pre-sensitization, week 0. Treatment reported: therapeutic diphenylcyclopropenone sensitization with weekly scalp DPC.

The V gene is TRBV20-1, the J gene TRBJ2-5, with TRBD2 matching 8 bases. Material: whole blood, obtained in connection with sensitization to the hapten diphenylcyclopropenone (DPC). The receptor comes from a woman between 35 and 50 years old with alopecia areata. Some clones in this sample may be carry-over from other donors' samples. CDR3 residues: CSAGTRQETQYF. The CDR3 region has the DNA TGCAGTGCAGGGACTAGGCAAGAGACCCAGTACTTC.